The clone carrying this T cell receptor (beta chain) was counted many times. The entry originates in a study of low-dose radiotherapy and immunotherapy resistance in tumors. As for the study in general: The schedule for Cohort 2 used 1 Gy per fraction every two weeks, which added up to 13 Gy over 26 weeks. It was every two weeks, one day before radiation and immunotherapy, that intravenous cyclophosphamide 200 mg/m2 was given.

CDR1 is SGHAT, CDR2 FQNNGV, per germline. The V gene lost 1 base and the J gene lost 9 bases, with 7 bases spanning the gap. This CDR3 spans 13 amino acids. First-strand cDNA relied on TRAV- and TRBV-specific primers spanning alpha and beta chains. TCRs underwent 20 PCR cycles of amplification with a constant-region primer and V-primer adapter. mRNA isolates were amplified via in vitro transcription. TCRdb processed the reads anew with MiXCR; each CDR3 protein has one entry. This sample has more than 50,000 distinct CDR3 sequences, with 20% to 25% found just once. Time point reported: before trial treatment. Along with nivolumab and ipilimumab, donors received aspirin, low-dose cyclophosphamide and low-dose radiotherapy.

The sequenced sample was PBMCs, obtained before treatment. The J gene is TRBJ1-6, the V gene TRBV11-2, with D hard to call. The TCR originated in a male donor with prostate cancer. The CDR3 is CASSLVSGSPLHF. The CDR3 coding sequence is TGTGCCAGCAGCTTAGTTAGTGGTTCACCCCTCCACTTT.